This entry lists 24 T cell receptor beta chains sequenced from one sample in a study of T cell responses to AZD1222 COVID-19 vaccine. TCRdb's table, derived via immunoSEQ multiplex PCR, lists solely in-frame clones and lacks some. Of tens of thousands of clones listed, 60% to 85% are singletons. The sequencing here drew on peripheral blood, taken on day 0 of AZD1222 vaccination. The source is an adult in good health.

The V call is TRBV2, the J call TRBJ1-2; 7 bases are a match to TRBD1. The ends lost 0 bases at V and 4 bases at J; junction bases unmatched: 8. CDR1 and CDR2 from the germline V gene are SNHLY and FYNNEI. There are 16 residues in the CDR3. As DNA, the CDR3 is TGTGCCAGCAGTGAAGCTTGGGCAGGGGGAGGCTATGGCTACACCTTC. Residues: CASSEAWAGGGYGYTF.

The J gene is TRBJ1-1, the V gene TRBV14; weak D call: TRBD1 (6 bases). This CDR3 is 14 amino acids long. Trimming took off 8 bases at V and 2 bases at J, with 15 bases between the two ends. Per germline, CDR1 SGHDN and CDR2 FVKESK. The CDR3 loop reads CASDPTGLNTEAFF. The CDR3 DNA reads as TGTGCCAGCGATCCGACAGGCCTTAACACTGAAGCTTTCTTT.

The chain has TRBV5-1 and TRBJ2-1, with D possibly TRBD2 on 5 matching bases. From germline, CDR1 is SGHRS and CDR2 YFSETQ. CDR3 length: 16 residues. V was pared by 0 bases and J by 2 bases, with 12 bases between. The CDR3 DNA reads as TGCGCCAGCAGCTTGGCCGAGGCGGGCACCTACAATGAGCAGTTCTTC. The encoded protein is CASSLAEAGTYNEQFF.

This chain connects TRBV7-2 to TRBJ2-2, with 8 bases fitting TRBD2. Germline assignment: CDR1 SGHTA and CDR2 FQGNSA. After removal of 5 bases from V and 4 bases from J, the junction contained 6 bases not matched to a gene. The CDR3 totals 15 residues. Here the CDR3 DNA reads TGTGCCAGCAGCCCCGGGGGGGGGCTCACCGGGGAGCTGTTTTTT. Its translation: CASSPGGGLTGELFF.

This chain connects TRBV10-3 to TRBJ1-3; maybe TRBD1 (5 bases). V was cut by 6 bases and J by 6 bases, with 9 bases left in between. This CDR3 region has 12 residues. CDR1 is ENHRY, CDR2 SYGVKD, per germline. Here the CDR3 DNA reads TGTGCCATCAGGGGGGTGGAAAACACCATATATTTT. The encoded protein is CAIRGVENTIYF.

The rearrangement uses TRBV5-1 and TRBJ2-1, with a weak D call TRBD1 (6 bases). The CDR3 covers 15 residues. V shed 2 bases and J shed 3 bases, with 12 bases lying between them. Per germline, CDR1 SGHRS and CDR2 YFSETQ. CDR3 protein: CASSLTGTNYNEQFF. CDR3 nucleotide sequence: TGCGCCAGCAGCTTAACCGGGACAAACTACAATGAGCAGTTCTTC.

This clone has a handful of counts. The CDR3 sequence is CASRLALDGGALEQYV. CDR3 bases: TGTGCAAGTCGCTTAGCATTAGACGGGGGGGCGCTGGAGCAGTACGTC. The chain carries TRBV12-2 and TRBJ2-7; the D segment call TRBD2 is taken from the table without a DNA check. TRBV12-2 is a documented pseudogene. CDR3 length: 16 amino acids.

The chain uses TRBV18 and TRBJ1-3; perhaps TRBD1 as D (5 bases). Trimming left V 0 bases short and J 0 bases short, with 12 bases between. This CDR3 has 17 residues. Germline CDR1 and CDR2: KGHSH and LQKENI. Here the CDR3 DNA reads TGTGCCAGCTCACCACCGTGGGGGGTGAGCTCTGGAAACACCATATATTTT. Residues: CASSPPWGVSSGNTIYF.

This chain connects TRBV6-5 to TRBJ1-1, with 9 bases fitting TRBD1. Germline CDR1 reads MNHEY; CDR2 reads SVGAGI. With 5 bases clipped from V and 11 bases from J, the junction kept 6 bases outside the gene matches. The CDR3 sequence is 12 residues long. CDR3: CASSPGTGSAFF. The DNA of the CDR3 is TGTGCCAGCAGTCCCGGGACAGGGAGTGCTTTCTTT.

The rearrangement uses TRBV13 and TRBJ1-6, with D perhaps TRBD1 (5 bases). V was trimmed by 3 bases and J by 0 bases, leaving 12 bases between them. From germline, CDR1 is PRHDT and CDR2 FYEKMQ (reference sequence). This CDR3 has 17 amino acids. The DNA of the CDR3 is TGTGCCAGCAGCTTCCGGGACGTGAGCTCCTATAATTCACCCCTCCACTTT. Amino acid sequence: CASSFRDVSSYNSPLHF. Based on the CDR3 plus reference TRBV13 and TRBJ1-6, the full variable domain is AAGVIQSPRHLIKEKRETATLKCYPIPRHDTVYWYQQGPGQDPQFLISFYEKMQSDKGSIPDRFSAQQFSDYHSELNMSSLELGDSALYFCASSFRDVSSYNSPLHFGNGTRLTVT.

The CDR3, as DNA: TGCAGCGTTGGGTTCGCCGGAGCGGGAGTTCTCAATGAGCAGTTCTTC. The encoded protein is CSVGFAGAGVLNEQFF. The V gene is TRBV29-1, the J gene TRBJ2-1; 8 positions agree with TRBD2. The CDR3 is 16 amino acids. The germline V gene encodes CDR1 SQVTM and CDR2 ANQGSEA. The V and J ends lost 4 bases and 6 bases, in that order; junction bases with no gene match: 14.

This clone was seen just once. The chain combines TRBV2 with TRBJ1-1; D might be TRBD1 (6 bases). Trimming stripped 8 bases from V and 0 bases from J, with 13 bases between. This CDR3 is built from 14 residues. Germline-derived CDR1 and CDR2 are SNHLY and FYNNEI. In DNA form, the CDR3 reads TGTGCCAGCCCCCGGACAGCCTTGAACACTGAAGCTTTCTTT. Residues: CASPRTALNTEAFF.

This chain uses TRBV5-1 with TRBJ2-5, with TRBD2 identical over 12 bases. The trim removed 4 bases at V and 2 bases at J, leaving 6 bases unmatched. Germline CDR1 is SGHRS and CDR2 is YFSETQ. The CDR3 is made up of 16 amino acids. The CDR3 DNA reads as TGCGCCAGCAGCCCCGGCGGGACTAGCGGGCAAGAGACCCAGTACTTC. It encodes CASSPGGTSGQETQYF.

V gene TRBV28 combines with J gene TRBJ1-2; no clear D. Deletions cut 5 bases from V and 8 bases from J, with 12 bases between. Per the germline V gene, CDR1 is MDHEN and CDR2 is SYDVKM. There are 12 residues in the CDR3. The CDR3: CASSPRLSGYTF. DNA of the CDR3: TGTGCCAGCAGTCCTCGACTATCGGGCTACACCTTC.

The CDR3 DNA is TGTGCCAGCAAGACTAGCGGGGGGAGCACAGATACGCAGTATTTT. The encoded protein is CASKTSGGSTDTQYF. The V call is TRBV5-6, the J call TRBJ2-3; 13 nucleotides line up with TRBD2. The CDR3 runs to 15 residues. The germline gives CDR1 SGHDT, CDR2 YYEEEE. The junction had 1 base not matched to a gene; V was cut back by 6 bases and J by 0 bases.

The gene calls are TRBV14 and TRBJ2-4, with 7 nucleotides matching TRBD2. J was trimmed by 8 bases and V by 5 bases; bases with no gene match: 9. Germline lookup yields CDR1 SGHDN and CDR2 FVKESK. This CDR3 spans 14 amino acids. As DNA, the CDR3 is TGTGCCAGCAGCTTTGGCGGGGGAGCTTACATTCAGTACTTC. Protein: CASSFGGGAYIQYF.

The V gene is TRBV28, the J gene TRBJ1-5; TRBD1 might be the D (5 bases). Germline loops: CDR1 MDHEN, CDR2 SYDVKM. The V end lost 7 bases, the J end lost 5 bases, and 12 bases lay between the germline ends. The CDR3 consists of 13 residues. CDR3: CASNVRAYQPQHF. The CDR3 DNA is TGTGCCAGCAACGTCAGGGCATATCAGCCCCAGCATTTT.

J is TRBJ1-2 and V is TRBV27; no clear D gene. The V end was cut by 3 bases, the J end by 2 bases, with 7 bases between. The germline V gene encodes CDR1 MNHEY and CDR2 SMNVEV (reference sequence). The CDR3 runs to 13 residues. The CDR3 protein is CASSLTRNYGYTF. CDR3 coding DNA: TGTGCCAGCAGTTTGACGAGAAACTATGGCTACACCTTC.

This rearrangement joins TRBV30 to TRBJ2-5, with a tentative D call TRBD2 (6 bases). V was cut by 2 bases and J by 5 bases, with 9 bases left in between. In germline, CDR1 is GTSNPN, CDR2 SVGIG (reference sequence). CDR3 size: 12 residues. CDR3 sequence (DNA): TGTGCCTGGAGTATGGGGAGGGAGACCCAGTACTTC. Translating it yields CAWSMGRETQYF.

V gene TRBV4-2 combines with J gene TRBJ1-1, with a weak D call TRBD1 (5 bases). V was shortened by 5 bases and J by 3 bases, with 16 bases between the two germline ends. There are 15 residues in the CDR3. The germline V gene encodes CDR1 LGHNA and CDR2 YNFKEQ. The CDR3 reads CASSGAEGQYTEAFF. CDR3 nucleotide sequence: TGTGCCAGCAGCGGGGCAGAGGGGCAATACACTGAAGCTTTCTTT.

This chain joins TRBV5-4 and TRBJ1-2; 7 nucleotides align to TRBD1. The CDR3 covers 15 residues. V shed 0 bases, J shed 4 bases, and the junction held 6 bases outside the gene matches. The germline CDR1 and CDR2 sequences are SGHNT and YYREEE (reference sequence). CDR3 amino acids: CASSLGSAGGYGYTF. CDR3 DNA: TGTGCCAGCAGCTTGGGTTCGGCAGGGGGCTATGGCTACACCTTC. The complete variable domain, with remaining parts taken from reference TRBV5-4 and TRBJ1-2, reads ETGVTQSPTHLIKTRGQQVTLRCSSQSGHNTVSWYQQALGQGPQFIFQYYREEENGRGNFPPRFSGLQFPNYSSELNVNALELDDSALYLCASSLGSAGGYGYTFGSGTRLTVV.

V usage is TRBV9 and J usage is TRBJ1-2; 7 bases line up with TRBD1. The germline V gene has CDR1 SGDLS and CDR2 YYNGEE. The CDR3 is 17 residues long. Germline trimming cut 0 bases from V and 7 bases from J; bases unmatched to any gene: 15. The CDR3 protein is CASSVELGRTGPVGYTF. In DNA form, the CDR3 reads TGTGCCAGCAGCGTAGAACTGGGGAGGACAGGCCCCGTTGGCTACACCTTC.

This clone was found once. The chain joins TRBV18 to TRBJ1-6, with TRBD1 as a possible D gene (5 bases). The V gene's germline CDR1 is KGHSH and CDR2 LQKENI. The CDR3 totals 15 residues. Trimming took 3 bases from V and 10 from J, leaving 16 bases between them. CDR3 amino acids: CASSPSEAGQSPLHF. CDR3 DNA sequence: TGTGCCAGCTCACCTTCAGAGGCAGGGCAGTCACCCCTCCACTTT.

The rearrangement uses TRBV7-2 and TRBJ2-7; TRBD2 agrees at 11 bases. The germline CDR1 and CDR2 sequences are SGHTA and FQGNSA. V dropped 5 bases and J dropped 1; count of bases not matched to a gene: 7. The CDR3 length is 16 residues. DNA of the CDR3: TGTGCCAGCAGCGTGTCCGGGACTAGCGGTTCCTACGAGCAGTACTTC. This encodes CASSVSGTSGSYEQYF.